Following are 2 T cell receptor beta chains from one sample sequenced in a study of blood T cell repertoires in COVID-19. Some clones are missing from TCRdb's copy, which holds only in-frame ones; the method was immunoSEQ multiplex PCR. The sample records under 250,000 clones, around 86% being singletons. Sequencing was carried out using peripheral blood. The receptors shown here come from a woman between 65 and 79 years old with active or convalescent COVID-19.

The chain couples TRBV6-2 or TRBV6-3 to TRBJ1-5; weak D call: TRBD1 (6 bases). This CDR3 spans 15 amino acids. The V end was cut by 3 bases, the J end by 5 bases, with 14 bases between. Germline-derived CDR1 and CDR2 are MNHEY and SVGEGT. The CDR3 region has the DNA TGTGCCAGCAGTTATAAGGGGGATAGAGATCAGCCCCAGCATTTT. Translation gives CASSYKGDRDQPQHF.

This clone has only one observation. V is TRBV5-1 and J is TRBJ2-7; 7 bases are a match to TRBD1. This CDR3 region has 15 residues. CDR1 SGHRS and CDR2 YFSETQ come from the germline V gene. Trimming removed 0 bases from V and 2 bases from J; junction bases left unmatched: 5. DNA for the CDR3: TGCGCCAGCAGCTTGGATGCAGGGGGTACCTACGAGCAGTACTTC. Amino acids: CASSLDAGGTYEQYF.